This TCR beta chain is from a study of cytomegalovirus exposure and HLA in healthy donors. The CDR3 is 15 residues long. Looked up from germline, CDR1 is MNHNS and CDR2 is SASEGT. J lost 0 bases, V lost 5 bases, and 7 bases had no gene match. Only in-frame clones appear in the TCRdb table, and some are missing; sequencing was by immunoSEQ multiplex PCR. This table holds 150,000 to 180,000 clones, 86% found once. The J gene is TRBJ2-7, the V gene TRBV6-1, with 7 bases matching TRBD1. This clonotype was obtained from a human donor in good health. The specimen sequenced was PBMCs. As DNA, the CDR3 is TGTGCCAGCAGTAAGACAGGGTTTAGCTCCTACGAGCAGTACTTC. It specifies CASSKTGFSSYEQYF.